Each of the 20 T cell receptor beta chains below was sequenced from the same sample in a study of cytotoxic CD8 clonotypes in ibrutinib-treated CLL. The protocol was immunoSEQ multiplex PCR, while the TCRdb copy is restricted to in-frame clones and leaves out a portion. The sample holds approximately 320,000 clones, around 66% seen once. The input for sequencing was PBMCs, taken after 36 months of ibrutinib treatment. The receptors come from a human donor with chronic lymphocytic leukemia.

This clone was counted once. V and J are TRBV4-2 and TRBJ2-5; 8 nucleotides line up with TRBD2. Germline V lookup: CDR1 LGHNA, CDR2 YNFKEQ. The CDR3 is 15 amino acids. V lost 1 base and J lost 5; bases outside the gene matches: 6. The CDR3: CASSQATSDPETQYF. The DNA for the CDR3 is TGTGCCAGCAGCCAAGCGACTAGCGACCCCGAGACCCAGTACTTC.

This clone was counted between two and nine times. The genes are TRBV19 and TRBJ1-5, with 9 bases matching TRBD1. The trim removed 6 bases at V and 4 bases at J, leaving 19 bases unmatched. This CDR3 has 19 residues. In germline, CDR1 is LNHDA, CDR2 SQIVND (reference sequence). CDR3 coding DNA: TGTGCCAGTAGCCGACAGGGACAGGGAGGGTATTTGGAGAATCAGCCCCAGCATTTT. Residues: CASSRQGQGGYLENQPQHF.

This sequence joins TRBV4-1 and TRBJ2-4; D is unclear. The CDR3 covers 15 residues. The germline gives CDR1 MGHRA, CDR2 YSYEKL. The V end lost 8 bases, the J end lost 0 bases, and 14 bases lay between the germline ends. The CDR3 sequence is CASATVRLAKNIQYF. The CDR3 coding sequence is TGCGCCAGCGCCACGGTCAGGTTAGCCAAAAACATTCAGTACTTC.

The V gene is TRBV6-6, the J gene TRBJ1-5; TRBD1 matches 8 bases. Germline-derived CDR1 and CDR2 are MNHNY and SVGAGI (reference sequence). This CDR3 is built from 15 residues. The J segment lost 3 bases and the V segment lost 6 bases, leaving 7 bases of the junction unmatched. The chain's CDR3 is CASRPQGENNQPQHF. DNA for the CDR3: TGTGCCAGCAGACCACAGGGGGAAAACAATCAGCCCCAGCATTTT.

As to this clone: Other DNA sequences of this sample code for an identical CDR3. V gene TRBV11-3 combines with J gene TRBJ1-1; maybe TRBD1 (6 bases). The V gene lost 2 bases and the J gene lost 1 base, with 8 bases spanning the gap. The CDR3 is 14 amino acids. In germline, CDR1 is SGHNT, CDR2 YENEEA. CDR3 coding DNA: TGTGCCAGCAGCTTACAGGGGCAGAACACTGAAGCTTTCTTT. Amino acids: CASSLQGQNTEAFF.

The genes are TRBV18 and TRBJ1-5, with D possibly TRBD1 on 5 matching bases. The V end lost 2 bases, the J end lost 0 bases, and 8 bases lay between the germline ends. This CDR3 spans 15 amino acids. In germline, CDR1 is KGHSH, CDR2 LQKENI. The CDR3 DNA reads as TGTGCCAGCTCACCAGCAGGGCATAGCAATCAGCCCCAGCATTTT. Protein product: CASSPAGHSNQPQHF.

The chain carries TRBV7-2 and TRBJ1-5, with D perhaps TRBD1 (6 bases). This CDR3 has 16 amino acids. V was trimmed by 3 bases and J by 2 bases, leaving 14 bases between them. In germline, CDR1 is SGHTA, CDR2 FQGNSA. The CDR3 DNA follows: TGTGCCAGCAGCTTCCGGGACAAGCTGGGCAATCAGCCCCAGCATTTT. This gives the protein CASSFRDKLGNQPQHF. Complete variable domain (other parts from reference TRBV7-2 and TRBJ1-5): GAGVSQSPSNKVTEKGKDVELRCDPISGHTALYWYRQSLGQGLEFLIYFQGNSAPDKSGLPSDRFSAERTGGSVSTLTIQRTQQEDSAVYLCASSFRDKLGNQPQHFGDGTRLSIL.

The table lists this clone with a few counts. The genes are TRBV2 and TRBJ2-4, with D possibly TRBD1 on 5 matching bases. Germline V gene sequence: CDR1 SNHLY, CDR2 FYNNEI. The CDR3 spans 15 residues. Trimming pared 8 bases from V and 0 bases from J, leaving 14 bases between. CDR3: CASHALDIAKNIQYF. The CDR3 bases are TGTGCCAGCCATGCCTTGGACATAGCCAAAAACATTCAGTACTTC.

The chain recombines TRBV5-1 with TRBJ1-1; unclear D gene. V was trimmed by 4 bases and J by 1 base, leaving 14 bases between them. The CDR3 extends over 15 amino acids. Per the germline V gene, CDR1 is SGHRS and CDR2 is YFSETQ. CDR3 region: CASSPTVTRNTEAFF. The CDR3 coding sequence is TGCGCCAGCAGCCCGACGGTTACTAGGAACACTGAAGCTTTCTTT.

This chain connects TRBV5-1 to TRBJ1-1; no clear D. In germline, CDR1 is SGHRS, CDR2 YFSETQ. This CDR3 region has 13 residues. V shed 0 bases and J shed 6 bases, with 9 bases lying between them. In nucleotides, the CDR3 is TGCGCCAGCAGCTTGGCCCGCGGGGCTGAAGCTTTCTTT. Encoded protein: CASSLARGAEAFF.

V is TRBV10-3 and J is TRBJ1-2; 7 positions agree with TRBD1. CDR3 size: 15 residues. Germline V lookup: CDR1 ENHRY, CDR2 SYGVKD. The V segment lost 6 bases and the J segment 0 bases; nucleotides outside the gene matches: 7. CDR3 coding DNA: TGTGCCATCAGGTTCACAGGGGTAGCTAACTATGGCTACACCTTC. This gives the protein CAIRFTGVANYGYTF.

J is TRBJ2-7 and V is TRBV19; D might be TRBD2 (5 bases). The CDR3 has 16 residues. V lost 2 bases and J 0 bases, leaving 14 bases between the germline ends. The V gene's germline CDR1 is LNHDA and CDR2 SQIVND (reference sequence). CDR3 nucleotide sequence: TGTGCCAGTAGTATACGGGGATCCCCGGCCTCCTACGAGCAGTACTTC. Its translation: CASSIRGSPASYEQYF.

The chain recombines TRBV23-1 with TRBJ2-7; 9 nucleotides agree with TRBD1. TRBV23-1 has ORF status, its function being uncertain. CDR3 length: 18 amino acids. J gave up 3 bases and V 2 bases, and 14 bases lay outside the gene matches. The CDR3 DNA is TGCGCCAGCAGTCAACTGCAAGTTGTGGGACAGGGTTTCTACGAGCAGTACTTC. Its translation is CASSQLQVVGQGFYEQYF.

V gene TRBV19 combines with J gene TRBJ2-5, with 9 bases identical to TRBD1. This CDR3 is 15 amino acids long. Losses at the gene ends were 3 bases for V and 3 bases for J; bases not matched to a gene: 5. The germline V gene has CDR1 LNHDA and CDR2 SQIVND (reference sequence). The CDR3 sequence: CASSIRGTGKETQYF. For the CDR3, the DNA is TGTGCCAGTAGTATCAGAGGGACAGGGAAAGAGACCCAGTACTTC.

This chain links TRBV27 with TRBJ2-1, with 10 bases matching TRBD2. The germline gives CDR1 MNHEY, CDR2 SMNVEV (reference sequence). The CDR3 contains 15 residues. J lost 10 bases, V lost 8 bases, and 14 bases had no gene match. The CDR3 sequence: CASQDRGAGGSEQFF. In DNA form, the CDR3 reads TGTGCCAGCCAAGACAGGGGAGCGGGAGGGTCAGAGCAGTTCTTC.

The gene calls are TRBV29-1 and TRBJ1-2; D is ambiguous. The germline V gene encodes CDR1 SQVTM and CDR2 ANQGSEA. CDR3 length equals 15 residues. Trimming took 4 bases from V and 0 from J, leaving 15 bases between them. CDR3 in amino acids: CSVGHNRSPNYGYTF. DNA of the CDR3: TGCAGCGTTGGCCATAACAGATCCCCTAACTATGGCTACACCTTC.

This clone was picked up a small number of times. The V call is TRBV7-9, the J call TRBJ2-4; D is ambiguous. Deletions cut 1 base from V and 7 bases from J, with 2 bases between. The germline gives CDR1 SEHNR, CDR2 FQNEAQ (reference sequence). The CDR3 spans 11 residues. The CDR3 sequence is CASSLENIQYF. For the CDR3, the DNA is TGTGCCAGCAGCTTAGAGAACATTCAGTACTTC.

The gene calls are TRBV6-1 and TRBJ1-6; D uncertain. CDR1 and CDR2 from the germline V gene are MNHNS and SASEGT. V was shortened by 3 bases and J by 5 bases, with 8 bases between the two germline ends. The length of the CDR3 is 14 residues. The CDR3 DNA reads as TGTGCCAGCAGTGACCGGCAGGATAATTCACCCCTCCACTTT. As protein: CASSDRQDNSPLHF.

CDR3 loop: CASSLGDRDRGRETQYF. In DNA form, the CDR3 reads TGTGCCAGCAGCTTAGGAGACCGGGACAGGGGGAGGGAGACCCAGTACTTC. This chain uses TRBV7-3 with TRBJ2-5; 11 bases align to TRBD1. The germline CDR1 and CDR2 sequences are SGHTA and FQGTGA. V shed 2 bases and J 5 bases; nucleotides not matched to a gene: 10. The CDR3 contains 17 residues.

The rearrangement uses TRBV28 and TRBJ2-5, with a possible D match to TRBD2 (6 bases). The CDR3 length is 15 residues. With 4 bases removed from V and 5 bases from J, the gap between germline ends came to 17 bases. The germline gives CDR1 MDHEN, CDR2 SYDVKM. DNA for the CDR3: TGTGCCAGCAGTTACTCTGGCGGGAACCGGGAGACCCAGTACTTC. Translation: CASSYSGGNRETQYF.